This T cell receptor beta chain appears in the sequencing data of a study of CD8 T cells in Susac syndrome. The overall study: Among the Susac syndrome patients who underwent sequencing, about 6 had clinically active disease, while fewer than 10 of them were in remission.

This CDR3 region has 13 residues. V was pared by 5 bases and J by 7 bases, with 13 bases between. CDR1 is KGHDR and CDR2 is SFDVKD in the germline V gene. An input of roughly 0.45 to 1 ug of RNA was subjected to reverse transcription using random hexamers. Each CDR3 protein gets one entry after TCRdb re-called the immunoSEQ multiplex PCR reads with MiXCR. The sample gives 200,000 to 250,000 distinct CDR3 sequences, over 90% of which show up once; approximately 0.15% is in the top ten. Sequencing of TCR beta was performed on blood CD8+ T cells and on blood CD4+ T cells. Isolation of CD8+ and CD4+ T cells was performed negatively, whereas enrichment of TEMRA cells was done by FACS.

Sequencing was performed on CD4+ T cells from PBMCs. This TCR was sampled from a human donor with Susac syndrome. The rearrangement joins TRBV24-1 to TRBJ1-2; the D gene is possibly TRBD1 (5 bases). Here the CDR3 DNA reads TGTGCCACCAGTGCTTCGAGTAGGGGTGGCTACACCTTC. This gives the protein CATSASSRGGYTF.